This T cell receptor (beta chain) was observed in a study of OX40 agonist ivuxolimab in advanced cancers. Overall study results and limits: In general, CD8+ T cells held more expanded clones than CD4+ did, on average.

The CDR3 loop spans 13 amino acids. Per the germline V gene, CDR1 is SGHTA and CDR2 is FQGNSA. V was pared by 6 bases and J by 5 bases, with 11 bases between. Patients were ineligible given autoimmune disease history or systemic immunosuppression. About this clone: What it binds is unknown.

Some clones are missing from TCRdb's copy, which holds only in-frame ones; the method was immunoSEQ multiplex PCR. The table includes about 38,000 clones, almost 80% detected once. Sequenced here: CD4+ or CD8+ T cells sorted from blood, sampled in a trial of the OX40 agonist ivuxolimab. This clonotype was obtained from an adult with an advanced solid tumor such as melanoma, head and neck, liver or kidney cancer. The V call is TRBV7-2, the J call TRBJ1-5, with TRBD1 as a possible D gene (6 bases). The CDR3 here is CASSPTGYQPQHF. The CDR3 bases are TGTGCCAGCAGTCCTACAGGGTATCAGCCCCAGCATTTT.